This is a list of T cell receptor beta chains from one sample in a study of cytomegalovirus exposure and HLA in healthy donors. Repertoires were generated with immunoSEQ multiplex PCR, while TCRdb's copy carries only in-frame clones and drops some. The repertoire holds approximately 150,000 clones, with around 68% as singletons. The material sequenced was PBMCs. The receptors shown here come from a man aged 45-60 years in good health and CMV-seronegative. Each CDR3 is given with its conserved first and last residue. The D gene is left open where the match is weak. Where a row states a size, it is once, few, many or the class of an expanded clone; other rows omit it.

cdr3_length j_call v_call clone_size d_call cdr3_aa cdr3_nt
17 TRBJ2-7 TRBV27 once TRBD1 CASSLSGQGSWLYEQYF TGTGCCAGCAGTTTATCTGGACAGGGGAGTTGGTTATACGAGCAGTACTTC
15 TRBJ2-7 TRBV7-8 NA NA CASSLKVWSSYEQYF TGTGCCAGCAGCTTAAAAGTCTGGAGCTCCTACGAGCAGTACTTC
14 TRBJ2-7 TRBV5-1 NA TRBD1 CASNPGQGAYEQYF TGCGCCAGCAACCCGGGACAGGGGGCCTACGAGCAGTACTTC
15 TRBJ2-1 TRBV7-6 few TRBD1 CASSSGQGRGNEQFF TGTGCCAGCAGCTCAGGACAGGGGAGGGGCAATGAGCAGTTCTTC
13 TRBJ2-7 TRBV14 NA TRBD1 CASSRDRGDEQYF TGTGCCAGCAGCCGCGACAGGGGGGACGAGCAGTACTTC
16 TRBJ1-2 TRBV28 NA TRBD1 CASSSRPGQGAYGYTF TGTGCCAGCAGTTCCCGACCGGGACAGGGCGCCTATGGCTACACCTTC
17 TRBJ2-7 TRBV28 few TRBD1 CASSPTGLWGSSYEQYF TGTGCCAGCAGTCCGACAGGGTTGTGGGGTAGCTCCTACGAGCAGTACTTC
16 TRBJ1-1 TRBV4-1 NA TRBD1 CASSQGTGYFGTEAFF TGCGCCAGCAGCCAAGGGACAGGGTACTTCGGCACTGAAGCTTTCTTT
16 TRBJ2-1 TRBV4-2 NA NA CASSQVWTAEYNEQFF TGTGCCAGCAGCCAAGTTTGGACAGCCGAATACAATGAGCAGTTCTTC
16 TRBJ2-3 TRBV19 NA TRBD1 CASSLRWTGGRNTQYF TGTGCCAGTAGCTTACGCTGGACAGGGGGCAGGAATACGCAGTATTTT
14 TRBJ1-6 TRBV2 NA NA CASSGGTENSPLHF TGTGCCAGCAGTGGCGGGACCGAGAATTCACCCCTCCACTTT
14 TRBJ1-6 TRBV2 NA NA CASSITGYNSPLHF TGTGCCAGCAGTATAACAGGTTATAATTCACCCCTCCACTTT
13 TRBJ1-5 TRBV19 NA NA CASSIRRNQPQHF TGTGCCAGTAGTATCCGGAGGAATCAGCCCCAGCATTTT